This T cell receptor (beta chain) was captured by sequencing in a study of blood T cell repertoires in COVID-19. Study information: The origin of the acute and convalescent COVID-19 samples was the United States, Italy and Spain. T cells, B-cell-depleted T cells, or PBMCs provided the cDNA or gDNA that served as material.

With 5 bases clipped from V and 0 bases from J, the junction kept 11 bases outside the gene matches. Germline V gene data show CDR1 as SGHVS and CDR2 as FQNEAQ. The CDR3 extends over 17 amino acids. How the authors handled the data: Quantification of nucleated cells was approximated via reference gene primer amplification. Sequenced by immunoSEQ multiplex PCR; TCRdb stores in-frame clones only, minus some. From that table come the V and J calls and clone size; the DNA was used to work out D and trimming. The data contain more than 65,000 clones, about four fifths of them singletons. Sequenced material: peripheral blood. The origin of this receptor is a woman aged 60-70 years with acute or convalescent COVID-19. This sequence joins TRBV7-8 and TRBJ1-2; 8 bases line up with TRBD1. The CDR3 sequence: CASSPVLDRGANYGYTF. As DNA, the CDR3 is TGTGCCAGCAGCCCAGTACTCGACAGGGGTGCTAACTATGGCTACACCTTC.